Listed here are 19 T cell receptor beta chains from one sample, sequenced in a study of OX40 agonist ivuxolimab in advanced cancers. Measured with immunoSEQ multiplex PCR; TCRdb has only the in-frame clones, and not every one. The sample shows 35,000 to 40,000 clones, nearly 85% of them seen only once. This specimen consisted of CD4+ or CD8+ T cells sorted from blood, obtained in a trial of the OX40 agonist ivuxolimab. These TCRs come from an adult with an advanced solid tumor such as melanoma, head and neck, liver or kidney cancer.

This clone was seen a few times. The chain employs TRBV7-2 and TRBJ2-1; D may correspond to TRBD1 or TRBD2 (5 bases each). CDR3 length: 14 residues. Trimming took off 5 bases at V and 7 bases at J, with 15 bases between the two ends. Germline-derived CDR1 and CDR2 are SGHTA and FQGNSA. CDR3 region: CASSPGDPGNEQFF. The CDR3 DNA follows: TGTGCCAGCAGCCCTGGGGACCCTGGGAATGAGCAGTTCTTC.

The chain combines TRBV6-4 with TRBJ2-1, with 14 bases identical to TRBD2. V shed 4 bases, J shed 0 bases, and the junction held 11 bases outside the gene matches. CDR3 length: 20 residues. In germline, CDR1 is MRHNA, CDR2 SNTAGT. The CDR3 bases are TGTGCCAGCAGTGTCCTAGGACTAGCGGGAGGAAACCCCTCCTACAATGAGCAGTTCTTC. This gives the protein CASSVLGLAGGNPSYNEQFF.

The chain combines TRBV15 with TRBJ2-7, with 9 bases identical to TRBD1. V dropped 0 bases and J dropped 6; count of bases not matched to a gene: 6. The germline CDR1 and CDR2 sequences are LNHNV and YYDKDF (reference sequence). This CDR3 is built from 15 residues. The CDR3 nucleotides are TGTGCCACCAGCAGAGATCTGGGACAGGGCATCGAGCAGTACTTC. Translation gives CATSRDLGQGIEQYF.

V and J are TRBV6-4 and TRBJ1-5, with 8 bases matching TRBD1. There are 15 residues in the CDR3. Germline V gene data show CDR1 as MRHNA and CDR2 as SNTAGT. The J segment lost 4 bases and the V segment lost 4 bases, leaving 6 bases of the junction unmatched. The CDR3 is CASSGQGLENQPQHF. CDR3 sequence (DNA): TGTGCCAGCAGTGGACAGGGGTTAGAAAATCAGCCCCAGCATTTT.

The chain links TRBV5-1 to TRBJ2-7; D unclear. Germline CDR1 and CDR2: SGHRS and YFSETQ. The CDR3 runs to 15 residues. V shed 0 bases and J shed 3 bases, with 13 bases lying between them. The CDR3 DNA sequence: TGCGCCAGCAGCTTGGGAGCCAGACACGACTACGAGCAGTACTTC. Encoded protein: CASSLGARHDYEQYF.

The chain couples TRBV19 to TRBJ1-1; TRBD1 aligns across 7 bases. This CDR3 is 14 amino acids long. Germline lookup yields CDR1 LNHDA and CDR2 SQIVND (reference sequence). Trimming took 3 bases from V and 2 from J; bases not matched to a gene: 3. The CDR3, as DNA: TGTGCCAGTAGTATCCGACAGGGAAACACTGAAGCTTTCTTT. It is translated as CASSIRQGNTEAFF. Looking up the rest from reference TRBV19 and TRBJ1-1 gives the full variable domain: DGGITQSPKYLFRKEGQNVTLSCEQNLNHDAMYWYRQDPGQGLRLIYYSQIVNDFQKGDIAEGYSVSREKKESFPLTVTSAQKNPTAFYLCASSIRQGNTEAFFGQGTRLTVV.

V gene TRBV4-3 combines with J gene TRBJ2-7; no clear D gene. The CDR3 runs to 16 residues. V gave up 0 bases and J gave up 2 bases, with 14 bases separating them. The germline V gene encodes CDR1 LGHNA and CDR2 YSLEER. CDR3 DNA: TGCGCCAGCAGCCAAGAGGGAACGGAACCGGCCTACGAGCAGTACTTC. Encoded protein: CASSQEGTEPAYEQYF.

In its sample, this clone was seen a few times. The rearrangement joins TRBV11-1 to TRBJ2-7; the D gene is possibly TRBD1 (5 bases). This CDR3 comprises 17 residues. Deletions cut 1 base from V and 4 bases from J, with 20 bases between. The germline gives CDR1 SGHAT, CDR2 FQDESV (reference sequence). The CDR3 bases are TGTGCCAGCAGCTTAGGCGCTATCCAGGGCCAGGAGTACGAGCAGTACTTC. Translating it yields CASSLGAIQGQEYEQYF. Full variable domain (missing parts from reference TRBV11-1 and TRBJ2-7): EAEVAQSPRYKITEKSQAVAFWCDPISGHATLYWYRQILGQGPELLVQFQDESVVDDSQLPKDRFSAERLKGVDSTLKIQPAELGDSAMYLCASSLGAIQGQEYEQYFGPGTRLTVT.

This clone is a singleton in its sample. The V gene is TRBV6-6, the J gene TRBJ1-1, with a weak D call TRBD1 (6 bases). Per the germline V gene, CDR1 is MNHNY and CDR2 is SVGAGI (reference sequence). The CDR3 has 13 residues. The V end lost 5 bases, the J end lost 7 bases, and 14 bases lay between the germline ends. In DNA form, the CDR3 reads TGTGCCAGCAGTAAACTGAGGGGGGATGAAGCTTTCTTT. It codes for CASSKLRGDEAFF.

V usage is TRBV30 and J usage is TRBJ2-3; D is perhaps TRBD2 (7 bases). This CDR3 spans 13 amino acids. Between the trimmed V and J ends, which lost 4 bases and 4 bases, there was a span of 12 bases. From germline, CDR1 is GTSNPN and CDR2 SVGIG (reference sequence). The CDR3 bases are TGTGCCTGGATTTCGGGGGGCCCAGATACGCAGTATTTT. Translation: CAWISGGPDTQYF.

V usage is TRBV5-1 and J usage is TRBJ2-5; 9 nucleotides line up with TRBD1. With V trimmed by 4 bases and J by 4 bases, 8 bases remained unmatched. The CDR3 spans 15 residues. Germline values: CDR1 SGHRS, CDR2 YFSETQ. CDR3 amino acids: CASSAGTGRGETQYF. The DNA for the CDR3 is TGCGCCAGCAGCGCCGGGACAGGGCGGGGAGAGACCCAGTACTTC.

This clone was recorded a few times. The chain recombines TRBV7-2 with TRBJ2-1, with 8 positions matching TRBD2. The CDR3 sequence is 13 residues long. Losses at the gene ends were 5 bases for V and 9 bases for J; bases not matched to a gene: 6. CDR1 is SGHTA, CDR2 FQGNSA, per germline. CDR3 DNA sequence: TGTGCCAGCAGCGATCGACTAGCGAGTGAGCAGTTCTTC. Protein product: CASSDRLASEQFF.

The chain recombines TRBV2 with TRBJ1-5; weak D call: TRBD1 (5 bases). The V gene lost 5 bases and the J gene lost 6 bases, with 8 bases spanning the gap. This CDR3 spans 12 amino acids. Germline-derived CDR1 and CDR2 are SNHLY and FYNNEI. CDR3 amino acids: CASSQGSQPQHF. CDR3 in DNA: TGTGCCAGCAGTCAGGGCTCTCAGCCCCAGCATTTT.

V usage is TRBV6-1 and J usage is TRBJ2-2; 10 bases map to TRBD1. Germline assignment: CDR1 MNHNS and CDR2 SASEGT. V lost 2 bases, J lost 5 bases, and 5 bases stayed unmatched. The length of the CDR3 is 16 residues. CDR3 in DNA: TGTGCCAGCAGTGAAATGGCGGGACAGGGGACCGGGGAGCTGTTTTTT. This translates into CASSEMAGQGTGELFF.

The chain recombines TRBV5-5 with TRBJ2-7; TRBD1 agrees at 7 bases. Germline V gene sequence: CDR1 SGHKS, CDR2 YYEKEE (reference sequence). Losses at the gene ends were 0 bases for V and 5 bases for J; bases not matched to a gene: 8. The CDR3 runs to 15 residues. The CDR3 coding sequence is TGTGCCAGCAGCTTGGCCGACAGGGCCCCCGACGAGCAGTACTTC. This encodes CASSLADRAPDEQYF.

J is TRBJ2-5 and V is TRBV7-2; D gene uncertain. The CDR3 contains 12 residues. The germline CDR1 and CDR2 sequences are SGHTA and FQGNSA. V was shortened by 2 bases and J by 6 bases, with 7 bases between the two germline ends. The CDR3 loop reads CASSLTEKTQYF. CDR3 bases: TGTGCCAGCAGCTTAACCGAGAAGACCCAGTACTTC. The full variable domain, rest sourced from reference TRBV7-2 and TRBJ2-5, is GAGVSQSPSNKVTEKGKDVELRCDPISGHTALYWYRQSLGQGLEFLIYFQGNSAPDKSGLPSDRFSAERTGGSVSTLTIQRTQQEDSAVYLCASSLTEKTQYFGPGTRLLVL.

CDR3 bases: TGCGCCAGCAGCCAAGATTATAGGGCAGGCAATCAGCCCCAGCATTTT. This translates into CASSQDYRAGNQPQHF. The rearrangement uses TRBV4-1 and TRBJ1-5; D gene ambiguous. V gave up 0 bases and J gave up 2 bases, with 11 bases separating them. The CDR3 runs to 16 residues. From germline, CDR1 is MGHRA and CDR2 YSYEKL.

The CDR3 is CASSSGQFDEQYF. The CDR3 DNA reads as TGTGCCAGCAGCTCGGGACAGTTCGACGAGCAGTACTTC. This chain uses TRBV7-9 with TRBJ2-7; 7 bases map to TRBD1. Germline V gene data show CDR1 as SEHNR and CDR2 as FQNEAQ (reference sequence). CDR3 size: 13 residues. V was clipped by 4 bases and J by 5 bases; unmatched bases: 5.

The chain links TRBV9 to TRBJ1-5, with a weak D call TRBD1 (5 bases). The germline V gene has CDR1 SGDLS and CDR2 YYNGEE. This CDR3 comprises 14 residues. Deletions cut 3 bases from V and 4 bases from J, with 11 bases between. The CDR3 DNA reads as TGTGCCAGCAGCGCCGGGACGGGAAATCAGCCCCAGCATTTT. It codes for CASSAGTGNQPQHF. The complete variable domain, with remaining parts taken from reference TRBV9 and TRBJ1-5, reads DSGVTQTPKHLITATGQRVTLRCSPRSGDLSVYWYQQSLDQGLQFLIQYYNGEERAKGNILERFSAQQFPDLHSELNLSSLELGDSALYFCASSAGTGNQPQHFGDGTRLSIL.